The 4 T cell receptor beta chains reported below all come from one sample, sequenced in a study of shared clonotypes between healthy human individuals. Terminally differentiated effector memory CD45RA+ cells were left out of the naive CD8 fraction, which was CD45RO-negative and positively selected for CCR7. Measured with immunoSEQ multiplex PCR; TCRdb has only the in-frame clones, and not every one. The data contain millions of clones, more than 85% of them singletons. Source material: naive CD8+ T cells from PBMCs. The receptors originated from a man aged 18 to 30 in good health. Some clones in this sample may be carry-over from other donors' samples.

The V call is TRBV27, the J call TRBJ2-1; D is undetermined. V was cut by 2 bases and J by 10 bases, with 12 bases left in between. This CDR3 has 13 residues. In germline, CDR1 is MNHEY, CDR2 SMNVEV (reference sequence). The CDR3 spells CASSLRVLGEQFF. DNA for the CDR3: TGTGCCAGCAGTTTACGGGTGCTCGGCGAGCAGTTCTTC.

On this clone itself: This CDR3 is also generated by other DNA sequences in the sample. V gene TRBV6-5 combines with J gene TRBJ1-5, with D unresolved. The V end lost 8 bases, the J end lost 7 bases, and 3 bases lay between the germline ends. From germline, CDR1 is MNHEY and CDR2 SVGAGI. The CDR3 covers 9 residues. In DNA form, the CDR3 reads TGTGCCAGCGGCCAGCCCCAGCATTTT. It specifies CASGQPQHF.

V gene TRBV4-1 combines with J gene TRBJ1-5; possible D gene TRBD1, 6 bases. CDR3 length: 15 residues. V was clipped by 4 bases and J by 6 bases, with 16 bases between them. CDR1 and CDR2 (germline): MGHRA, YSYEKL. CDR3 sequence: CASSPRLGAGQPQHF. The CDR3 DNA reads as TGCGCCAGCAGCCCCCGGTTGGGGGCCGGTCAGCCCCAGCATTTT.

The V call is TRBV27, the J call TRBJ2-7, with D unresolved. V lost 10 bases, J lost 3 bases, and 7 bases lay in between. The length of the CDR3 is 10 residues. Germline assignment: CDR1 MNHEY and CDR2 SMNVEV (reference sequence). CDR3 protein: CATASYEQYF. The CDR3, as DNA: TGTGCCACGGCCAGCTACGAGCAGTACTTC.